A single sample gave rise to the 13 T cell receptor beta chains below, sequenced in a study of OX40 agonist ivuxolimab in advanced cancers. The assay was immunoSEQ multiplex PCR, and TCRdb's table has in-frame clones only and misses some. The sample carries fewer than 35,000 clones, roughly 89% recorded once. This material consisted of CD4+ or CD8+ T cells sorted from blood, taken in a trial of the OX40 agonist ivuxolimab. These receptors all come from an adult with an advanced solid tumor such as melanoma, head and neck, liver or kidney cancer.

V is TRBV7-6 and J is TRBJ2-7; TRBD1 might be the D (7 bases). The CDR3 totals 11 residues. The V end lost 5 bases, the J end lost 7 bases, and 9 bases lay between the germline ends. Looked up from germline, CDR1 is SGHVS and CDR2 is FNYEAQ. CDR3 protein: CASSPGGEQYF. The DNA for the CDR3 is TGTGCCAGCAGCCCAGGGGGGGAGCAGTACTTC.

The chain recombines TRBV9 with TRBJ2-7; 8 bases align to TRBD2. CDR3 length: 15 residues. Trimming cost V 0 bases and J 4 bases; bases outside gene matches: 6. The germline V gene has CDR1 SGDLS and CDR2 YYNGEE. CDR3 residues: CASSVDTGGPYEQYF. The CDR3 nucleotides are TGTGCCAGCAGCGTAGACACGGGAGGGCCTTACGAGCAGTACTTC. The variable domain in full, with the rest retrieved from reference TRBV9 and TRBJ2-7, is DSGVTQTPKHLITATGQRVTLRCSPRSGDLSVYWYQQSLDQGLQFLIQYYNGEERAKGNILERFSAQQFPDLHSELNLSSLELGDSALYFCASSVDTGGPYEQYFGPGTRLTVT.

The V call is TRBV5-1, the J call TRBJ2-5, with 16 bases matching TRBD2. Germline V gene sequence: CDR1 SGHRS, CDR2 YFSETQ. The trim removed 5 bases at V and 1 base at J, leaving 5 bases unmatched. The CDR3 consists of 17 residues. DNA for the CDR3: TGCGCCAGCAGTCATGGGACTAGCGGGAGGGTCCAAGAGACCCAGTACTTC. This translates into CASSHGTSGRVQETQYF.

V is TRBV4-1 and J is TRBJ1-1; D unclear. The germline V gene has CDR1 MGHRA and CDR2 YSYEKL. Trimming pared 0 bases from V and 3 bases from J, leaving 14 bases between. The CDR3 runs 16 residues. Written as DNA, the CDR3 is TGCGCCAGCAGCCAAGACCGGTGGGATCGGTACACTGAAGCTTTCTTT. Encoded protein: CASSQDRWDRYTEAFF.

V and J are TRBV20-1 and TRBJ1-2, with D unclear. Deletions cut 3 bases from V and 2 bases from J, with 4 bases between. CDR3 size: 11 residues. The germline V gene encodes CDR1 DFQATT and CDR2 SNEGSKA (reference sequence). CDR3 sequence (DNA): TGCAGTGCTAGTTGGAACTATGGCTACACCTTC. This translates into CSASWNYGYTF.

The chain uses TRBV7-9 and TRBJ2-3; tentatively, D is TRBD2 (5 bases). Trimming took 5 bases from V and 2 from J, leaving 14 bases between them. There are 15 residues in the CDR3. The V gene's germline CDR1 is SEHNR and CDR2 FQNEAQ (reference sequence). CDR3 nucleotides: TGTGCCAGCAGCCCTTCGTGGACTCCCACAGATACGCAGTATTTT. Residues: CASSPSWTPTDTQYF.

The chain recombines TRBV4-1 with TRBJ2-7; the D gene is possibly TRBD2 (5 bases). Germline V CDR1 and CDR2: MGHRA, YSYEKL. This CDR3 contains 13 residues. V lost 4 bases and J 0 bases, leaving 7 bases between the germline ends. CDR3 region: CASSLASSYEQYF. CDR3 bases: TGCGCCAGCAGCCTAGCGAGCTCCTACGAGCAGTACTTC.

The chain employs TRBV9 and TRBJ2-5, with a possible D match to TRBD1 (5 bases). Trimming took 4 bases from V and 1 from J, leaving 20 bases between them. The CDR3 sequence is 17 residues long. The germline CDR1 and CDR2 sequences are SGDLS and YYNGEE. DNA of the CDR3: TGTGCCAGCAGCTATACCGGACACGGCTCCTTCCAAGAGACCCAGTACTTC. This sequence encodes CASSYTGHGSFQETQYF.

The chain has TRBV7-2 and TRBJ1-5; D gene uncertain. In germline, CDR1 is SGHTA, CDR2 FQGNSA. V was shortened by 3 bases and J by 11 bases, with 14 bases between the two germline ends. The CDR3 covers 13 residues. The CDR3 DNA reads TGTGCCAGCAGCTTTCCTCCGAGTATGACCCAGCATTTT. Translation: CASSFPPSMTQHF.

This clone was seen many times. This chain joins TRBV5-1 and TRBJ1-3, with D perhaps matching TRBD1 (5 bases). The CDR3 has 16 residues. Germline V gives CDR1 SGHRS, CDR2 YFSETQ. The V and J ends lost 1 base and 4 bases respectively, with 15 bases between them. The CDR3 is CASSLIVRAAGNTIYF. For the CDR3, the DNA is TGCGCCAGCAGCTTGATTGTCAGGGCGGCAGGAAACACCATATATTTT.

CDR3 residues: CASSWGSDLNTEAFF. The CDR3 DNA reads as TGTGCCAGTAGTTGGGGCAGCGACCTGAACACTGAAGCTTTCTTT. The rearrangement uses TRBV19 and TRBJ1-1, with a possible D match to TRBD1 (5 bases). The CDR3 has 15 residues. The V gene lost 5 bases and the J gene lost 0 bases, with 13 bases spanning the gap. The germline V gene has CDR1 LNHDA and CDR2 SQIVND (reference sequence).

The chain recombines TRBV15 with TRBJ2-3, with a weak D call TRBD2 (5 bases). The V and J ends lost 0 bases and 2 bases respectively, with 15 bases between them. CDR3 length: 17 amino acids. CDR1 is LNHNV, CDR2 YYDKDF, per germline (reference sequence). CDR3 nucleotides: TGTGCCACCAGCAGAGATATCCTCCTAGCCCTCACAGATACGCAGTATTTT. Protein product: CATSRDILLALTDTQYF.

This chain links TRBV7-6 with TRBJ1-1; D possibly corresponds to TRBD1 (5 bases). The CDR3 length is 15 residues. V lost 4 bases, J lost 0 bases, and 12 bases lay in between. Germline V lookup: CDR1 SGHVS, CDR2 FNYEAQ. CDR3 in amino acids: CASSSGHNMNTEAFF. The DNA for the CDR3 is TGTGCCAGCAGCTCAGGGCATAACATGAACACTGAAGCTTTCTTT.